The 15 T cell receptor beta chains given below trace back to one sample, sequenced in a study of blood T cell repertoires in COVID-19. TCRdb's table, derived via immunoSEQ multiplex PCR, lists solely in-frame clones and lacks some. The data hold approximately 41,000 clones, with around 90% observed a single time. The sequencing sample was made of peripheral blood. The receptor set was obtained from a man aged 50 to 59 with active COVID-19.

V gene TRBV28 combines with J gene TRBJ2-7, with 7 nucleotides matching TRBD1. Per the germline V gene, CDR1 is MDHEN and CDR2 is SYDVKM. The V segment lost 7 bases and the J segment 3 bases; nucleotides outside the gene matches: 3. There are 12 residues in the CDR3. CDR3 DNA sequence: TGTGCCAGCAAGGGACAGTTCTACGAGCAGTACTTC. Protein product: CASKGQFYEQYF.

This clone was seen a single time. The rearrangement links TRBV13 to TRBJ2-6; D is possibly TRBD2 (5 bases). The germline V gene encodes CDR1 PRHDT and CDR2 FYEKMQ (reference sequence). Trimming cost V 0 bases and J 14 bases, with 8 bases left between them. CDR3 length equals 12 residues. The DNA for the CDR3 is TGTGCCAGCAGCTTAGGACGGGGTCTCCTGACTTTC. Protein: CASSLGRGLLTF.

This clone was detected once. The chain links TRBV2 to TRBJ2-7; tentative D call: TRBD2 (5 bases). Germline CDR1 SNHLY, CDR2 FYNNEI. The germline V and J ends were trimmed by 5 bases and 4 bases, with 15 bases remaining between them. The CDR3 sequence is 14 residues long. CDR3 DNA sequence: TGTGCCAGCAGTTGGACTCGAGACCTATACGAGCAGTACTTC. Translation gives CASSWTRDLYEQYF.

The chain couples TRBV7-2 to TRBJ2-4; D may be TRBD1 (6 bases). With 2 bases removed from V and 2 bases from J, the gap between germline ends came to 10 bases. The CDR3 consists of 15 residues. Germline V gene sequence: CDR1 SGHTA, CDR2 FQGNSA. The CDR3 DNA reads TGTGCCAGCAGCTTATTCGGGACAACCAAAAACATTCAGTACTTC. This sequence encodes CASSLFGTTKNIQYF.

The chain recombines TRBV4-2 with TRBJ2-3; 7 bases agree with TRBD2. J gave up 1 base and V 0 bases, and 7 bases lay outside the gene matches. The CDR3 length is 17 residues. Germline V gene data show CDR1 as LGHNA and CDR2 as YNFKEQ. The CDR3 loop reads CASSQDLASGGTDTQYF. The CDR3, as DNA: TGTGCCAGCAGCCAAGATCTGGCTAGCGGAGGCACAGATACGCAGTATTTT.

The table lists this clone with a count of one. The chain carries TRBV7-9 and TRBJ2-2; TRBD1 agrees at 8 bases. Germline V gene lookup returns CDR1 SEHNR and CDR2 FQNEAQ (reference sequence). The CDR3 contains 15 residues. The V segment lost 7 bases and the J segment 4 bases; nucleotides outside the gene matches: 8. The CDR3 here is CASTVRTGSTGELFF. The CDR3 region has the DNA TGTGCCAGCACCGTACGGACAGGGTCCACCGGGGAGCTGTTTTTT.

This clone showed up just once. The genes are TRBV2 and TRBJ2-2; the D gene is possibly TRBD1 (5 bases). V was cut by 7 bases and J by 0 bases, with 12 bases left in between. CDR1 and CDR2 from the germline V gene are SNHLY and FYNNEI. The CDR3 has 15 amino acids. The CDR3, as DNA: TGTGCCAGCACCCCGACAGACGCGAACACCGGGGAGCTGTTTTTT. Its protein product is CASTPTDANTGELFF.

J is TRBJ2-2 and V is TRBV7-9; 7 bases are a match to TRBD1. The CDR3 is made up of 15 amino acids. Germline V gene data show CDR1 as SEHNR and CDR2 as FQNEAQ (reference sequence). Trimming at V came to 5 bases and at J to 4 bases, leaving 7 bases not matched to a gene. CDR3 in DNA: TGTGCCAGCAGCCCGCGACAGGGAATCACCGGGGAGCTGTTTTTT. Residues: CASSPRQGITGELFF.

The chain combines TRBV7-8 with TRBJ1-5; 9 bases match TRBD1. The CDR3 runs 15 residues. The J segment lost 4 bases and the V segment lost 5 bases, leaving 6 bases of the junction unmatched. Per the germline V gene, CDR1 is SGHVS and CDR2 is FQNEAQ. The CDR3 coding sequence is TGTGCCAGCAGCCCGGACAGGGGCCTAAATCAGCCCCAGCATTTT. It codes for CASSPDRGLNQPQHF.

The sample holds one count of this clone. The CDR3 DNA is TGTGCCAGCAGTCCCGGACAGGCCCCCTCCTACGAGCAGTACTTC. Residues: CASSPGQAPSYEQYF. This sequence joins TRBV3-1 (or the pseudogene TRBV3-2) and TRBJ2-7; 7 bases map to TRBD1. Unmatched junction bases numbered 8, after V lost 6 bases and J lost 0 bases. Germline loops: CDR1 LGHDT, CDR2 YNNKEL (reference sequence). The CDR3 loop spans 15 amino acids.

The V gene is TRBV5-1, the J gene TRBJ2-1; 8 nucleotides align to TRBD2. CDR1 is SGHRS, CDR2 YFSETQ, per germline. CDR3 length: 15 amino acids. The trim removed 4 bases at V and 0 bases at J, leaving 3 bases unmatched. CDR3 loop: CASSKTSGSYNEQFF. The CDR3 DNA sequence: TGCGCCAGCAGCAAAACTAGCGGCTCCTACAATGAGCAGTTCTTC.

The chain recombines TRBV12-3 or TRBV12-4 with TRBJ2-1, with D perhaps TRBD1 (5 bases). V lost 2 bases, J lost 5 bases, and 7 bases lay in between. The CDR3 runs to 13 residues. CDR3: CASSLQTDNEQFF. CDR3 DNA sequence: TGTGCCAGCAGTTTACAGACAGACAATGAGCAGTTCTTC.

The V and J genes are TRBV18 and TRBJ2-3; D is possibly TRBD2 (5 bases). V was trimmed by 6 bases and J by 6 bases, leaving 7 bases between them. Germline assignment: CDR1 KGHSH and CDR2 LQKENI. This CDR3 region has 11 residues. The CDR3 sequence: CASSPGDTQYF. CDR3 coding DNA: TGTGCCAGCTCCCCGGGGGATACGCAGTATTTT.

This chain's CDR3 is CASSPPGQGYNEQFF. In nucleotides, the CDR3 is TGTGCCAGCTCACCACCGGGACAGGGCTACAATGAGCAGTTCTTC. The chain joins TRBV18 to TRBJ2-1; 9 nucleotides line up with TRBD1. The ends lost 0 bases at V and 3 bases at J; junction bases unmatched: 0. CDR3 length equals 15 residues. From germline, CDR1 is KGHSH and CDR2 LQKENI.

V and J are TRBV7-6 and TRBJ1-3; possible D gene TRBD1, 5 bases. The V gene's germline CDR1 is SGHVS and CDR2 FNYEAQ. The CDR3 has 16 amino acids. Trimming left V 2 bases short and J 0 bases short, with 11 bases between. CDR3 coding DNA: TGTGCCAGCAGCTTAAGACAGTCTTCCTCTGGAAACACCATATATTTT. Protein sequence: CASSLRQSSSGNTIYF.